This T cell receptor (beta chain) was captured by sequencing in a study of CXCR3-negative and CXCR3-positive naive CD8 T cells. The authors made the TRB cDNA libraries by 5' RACE using UMI labels. TCRdb derives one entry per CDR3 protein from the 5' RACE reads, leaving out DNA. Its listing shows 100,000 to 150,000 distinct CDR3 sequences. Study results and limitations: Memory CD8+ T cell repertoires were far less diverse than both naive subsets.

On this clonotype: The antigen is undetermined.

This CDR3 region has 12 residues. Germline V gene data show CDR1 as MDHEN and CDR2 as SYDVKM. This sequence joins TRBV28 and TRBJ2-7. The clonotype comes from a human donor in good health. Some clones in this sample may be carry-over from other donors' samples. The sample consisted of naive CXCR3- CD8+ T cells from blood. The subset was: CD45RO-CCR7+CD27+CD95- naive CD8+ T cells lacking CXCR3 (TNR3-). The CDR3: CASSLLTYEQYF. The complete variable domain, with remaining parts taken from reference TRBV28 and TRBJ2-7, reads DVKVTQSSRYLVKRTGEKVFLECVQDMDHENMFWYRQDPGLGLRLIYFSYDVKMKEKGDIPEGYSVSREKKERFSLILESASTNQTSMYLCASSLLTYEQYFGPGTRLTVT.